The entry below describes one T cell receptor (beta chain). Only in-frame clones appear in the TCRdb table, and some are missing; sequencing was by immunoSEQ multiplex PCR. The table lists more than 80,000 clones, about 94% of them singletons. With V trimmed by 6 bases and J by 0 bases, 8 bases remained unmatched. CDR3 length equals 18 residues. Germline V gene lookup returns CDR1 MNHEY and CDR2 SMNVEV (reference sequence). This record comes from a study of technical replicates of blood from four donors. Specimen: T cells isolated from PBMCs. This TCR was sampled from a human donor in good health. The rearrangement joins TRBV27 to TRBJ2-1; 13 bases map to TRBD2. Written as DNA, the CDR3 is TGTGCCAGCAGCTCCCCACTAGCGGGAGGGCCCTCCTACAATGAGCAGTTCTTC. Translation: CASSSPLAGGPSYNEQFF.